A single sample is the source of the 15 T cell receptor beta chains below, sequenced in a study of regulatory T cells in long-lasting Graves disease. Arm-PCR of CDR3 regions and iRepertoire HTBI primers were used to build TCR beta libraries. MiXCR, run by TCRdb on the multiplex PCR reads, gives a single entry per CDR3 protein. The data hold fewer than 350,000 distinct CDR3 sequences, with more than 15% observed a single time. Time point meaning: newly diagnosed GD, antithyroid drugs for less than 3 months. RNA isolated from PBMCs was used to make the TCR library. This material consisted of peripheral blood mononuclear cells (PBMCs), taken at new diagnosis, from a patient treated with antithyroid drugs. These TCRs come from a female donor with Graves disease.

The V call is TRBV20-1, the J call TRBJ2-3, with TRBD1 matching 7 bases. The J segment lost 12 bases and the V segment lost 3 bases, leaving 12 bases of the junction unmatched. The CDR3 is made up of 13 amino acids. In germline, CDR1 is DFQATT, CDR2 SNEGSKA (reference sequence). This CDR3 is CSARKRPGGKQYF. CDR3 bases: TGCAGTGCTAGGAAGAGACCAGGGGGAAAACAGTATTTT.

This clonotype was seen a handful of times. A much larger clone differs from this one at a single base, so this may be a read error. CDR3 bases: TGTGCCAGCAGCGTAGTGGGCCCTGGTTCGGATGAACAGTTCTTC. Amino acid sequence: CASSVVGPGSDEQFF. The genes are TRBV9 and TRBJ2-1; D remains ambiguous. The CDR3 has 15 amino acids. CDR1 SGDLS and CDR2 YYNGEE come from the germline V gene.

This clonotype was counted ten times or more. The rearrangement links TRBV7-9 to TRBJ2-1; 8 bases line up with TRBD1. Germline CDR1 reads SEHNR; CDR2 reads FQNEAQ (reference sequence). Trimming removed 5 bases from V and 7 bases from J; junction bases left unmatched: 7. The CDR3 runs 14 residues. CDR3 in amino acids: CASSLRTGINEQFF. The CDR3 DNA follows: TGTGCCAGCAGCCTAAGGACAGGGATTAATGAGCAGTTCTTC.

There are many counts of this clonotype. This sequence joins TRBV3-1 and TRBJ2-5, with a weak D call TRBD2 (6 bases). CDR3 length equals 14 residues. With 1 base removed from V and 2 bases from J, the gap between germline ends came to 8 bases. CDR1 is LGHDT, CDR2 YNNKEL, per germline (reference sequence). This CDR3 reads CASSQAAGQETQYF. Here the CDR3 DNA reads TGTGCCAGCAGCCAAGCGGCGGGGCAAGAGACCCAGTACTTC.

This clonotype was seen repeatedly, ten times or more. The V call is TRBV5-1, the J call TRBJ1-1, with a weak D call TRBD1 (6 bases). The V end was cut by 1 base, the J end by 1 base, with 11 bases between. Germline V gene lookup returns CDR1 SGHRS and CDR2 YFSETQ. The CDR3 has 15 residues. CDR3 in DNA: TGCGCCAGCAGCTTGAGGGGGGCAGCGAACACTGAAGCTTTCTTT. Translated, it gives CASSLRGAANTEAFF. The full variable domain, in which reference TRBV5-1 and TRBJ1-1 provide the parts outside the CDR3, is KAGVTQTPRYLIKTRGQQVTLSCSPISGHRSVSWYQQTPGQGLQFLFEYFSETQRNKGNFPGRFSGRQFSNSRSEMNVSTLELGDSALYLCASSLRGAANTEAFFGQGTRLTVV.

This clonotype has ten or more counts. The chain couples TRBV28 to TRBJ1-6; D is unclear. The CDR3 extends over 19 amino acids. The V gene lost 5 bases and the J gene lost 5 bases, with 25 bases spanning the gap. CDR1 is MDHEN, CDR2 SYDVKM, per germline. The CDR3: CASSTQPIRLGGNNSPLHF. CDR3 nucleotides: TGTGCCAGCAGTACTCAGCCCATTAGACTGGGAGGAAATAATTCACCCCTCCACTTT. Looking up the rest from reference TRBV28 and TRBJ1-6 gives the full variable domain: DVKVTQSSRYLVKRTGEKVFLECVQDMDHENMFWYRQDPGLGLRLIYFSYDVKMKEKGDIPEGYSVSREKKERFSLILESASTNQTSMYLCASSTQPIRLGGNNSPLHFGNGTRLTVT.

This clonotype was observed at least ten times. CDR3 nucleotides: TGTGCCAGTAGTCCCACCTCGGACAGGGACCAAGAGACCCAGTACTTC. Encoded protein: CASSPTSDRDQETQYF. This chain joins TRBV19 and TRBJ2-5; 8 bases are a match to TRBD1. V lost 5 bases and J lost 0; bases outside the gene matches: 8. Germline CDR1 LNHDA, CDR2 SQIVND (reference sequence). The CDR3 spans 16 residues.

This clonotype was detected many times. This chain uses TRBV27 with TRBJ1-3; 12 nucleotides align to TRBD1. The CDR3 has 19 amino acids. Per the germline V gene, CDR1 is MNHEY and CDR2 is SMNVEV (reference sequence). Trimming took 0 bases from V and 4 from J; bases not matched to a gene: 10. The CDR3 sequence is CASSLSPGGQGASGNTIYF. The DNA of the CDR3 is TGTGCCAGCAGTTTATCGCCCGGGGGACAGGGGGCGTCAGGAAACACCATATATTTT.

The chain has TRBV15 and TRBJ1-1; D is undetermined. The V end lost 2 bases, the J end lost 5 bases, and 6 bases lay between the germline ends. This CDR3 has 12 residues. Germline V lookup: CDR1 LNHNV, CDR2 YYDKDF (reference sequence). The CDR3, as DNA: TGTGCCACCAGCAGACGGGGAACTGAAGCTTTCTTT. As protein: CATSRRGTEAFF.

This clonotype was recorded a few times. The rearrangement uses TRBV20-1 and TRBJ1-4; D ambiguous. The CDR3 extends over 17 amino acids. The V gene lost 1 base and the J gene lost 3 bases, with 18 bases spanning the gap. Germline CDR1 is DFQATT and CDR2 is SNEGSKA (reference sequence). The CDR3 sequence is CSARGESMTAANEKLFF. Written as DNA, the CDR3 is TGCAGTGCTAGAGGCGAAAGTATGACGGCAGCTAATGAAAAACTGTTTTTT.

This clonotype was observed a few times. The chain employs TRBV20-1 and TRBJ2-5, with D perhaps TRBD2 (5 bases). V was pared by 5 bases and J by 5 bases, with 9 bases between. There are 11 residues in the CDR3. Germline CDR1 is DFQATT and CDR2 is SNEGSKA (reference sequence). This CDR3 is CSAPGSETQYF. CDR3 coding DNA: TGCAGTGCTCCGGGAAGTGAGACCCAGTACTTC.

This clonotype was picked up many times. The genes are TRBV12-3 or TRBV12-4 and TRBJ2-1; D unresolved. Trimming stripped 7 bases from V and 8 bases from J, with 12 bases between. The CDR3 consists of 12 residues. The CDR3 reads CASTPSGHEQFF. The CDR3 nucleotides read TGTGCCAGCACCCCCTCGGGCCATGAGCAGTTCTTC.

The sample holds a few counts of this clonotype. The genes are TRBV20-1 and TRBJ2-3; a possible D gene is TRBD2 (5 bases). CDR3 size: 15 residues. Germline V gives CDR1 DFQATT, CDR2 SNEGSKA (reference sequence). Trimming cost V 0 bases and J 2 bases, with 12 bases left between them. The CDR3, as DNA: TGCAGTGCTAGAGATCTCGCGGGCCCCACAGATACGCAGTATTTT. Protein sequence: CSARDLAGPTDTQYF.

In its sample, this clonotype was seen many times. The rearrangement uses TRBV28 and TRBJ2-7, with D perhaps TRBD1 or TRBD2 (5 bases each). The CDR3 has 14 amino acids. V lost 6 bases to trimming and J lost 2 bases, with 14 bases between them. CDR1 and CDR2 (germline): MDHEN, SYDVKM. CDR3 residues: CASRITGPPYEQYF. CDR3 coding DNA: TGTGCCAGCAGGATCACGGGACCACCCTACGAGCAGTACTTC.

The genes are TRBV27 and TRBJ2-2, with TRBD2 identical over 15 bases. The germline V gene encodes CDR1 MNHEY and CDR2 SMNVEV (reference sequence). The CDR3 sequence is 20 residues long. V lost 6 bases and J lost 4; bases outside the gene matches: 15. CDR3: CASSRRAGLAGGPTTGELFF. The CDR3 coding sequence is TGTGCCAGCAGCCGCCGTGCTGGACTAGCGGGAGGGCCGACCACCGGGGAGCTGTTTTTT.